This T cell receptor (beta chain) was found in a study of OX40 agonist ivuxolimab in advanced cancers. The ends were cut back, 10 bases at V and 4 bases at J, with 22 bases in the middle. Germline lookup yields CDR1 MNHEY and CDR2 SVGAGI. CDR3 length: 15 amino acids. Method: immunoSEQ multiplex PCR; TCRdb's copy keeps in-frame clones and lacks some. Of some 25,000 clones in the sample, about three quarters are singletons; the top ten hold less than 15%. The source of this sequence is an adult with an advanced solid tumor such as melanoma, head and neck, liver or kidney cancer. The sequenced sample was CD4+ or CD8+ T cells sorted from blood, obtained in a trial of the OX40 agonist ivuxolimab. The chain joins TRBV6-5 to TRBJ1-2, with D perhaps TRBD1 (5 bases). The CDR3 sequence is CATRVGAGGTYGYTF. The CDR3 DNA reads TGTGCCACCAGGGTAGGGGCTGGAGGGACCTATGGCTACACCTTC.